This T cell receptor beta chain was captured by sequencing in a study of identical twins. With template switching, a universal primer site was added, and the cDNA carried unique molecular identifiers. In TCRdb, the 5' RACE reads were re-called with MiXCR into one record per CDR3 protein. The repertoire includes over 200,000 distinct CDR3 sequences, about 11% of them detected once, and roughly 10% sits in the top ten. The CDR3 is 15 residues long. Germline trimming cut 2 bases from V and 1 base from J; bases unmatched to any gene: 4. Germline V lookup: CDR1 SGHRS, CDR2 YFSETQ. All donors were healthy, and all were Caucasian. Details on this clonotype: Antigen specificity is unknown.

Findings and limits, study-wide: Weaker excess sharing between twins was seen in beta out-of-frame sequences. Among out-of-frame alpha sequences shared by twins, low generation probability occurred in excess.

Input material: memory T cells sorted from blood. The sequence derives from a man aged 45-65 years in good health. The gene calls are TRBV5-1 and TRBJ2-7, with 9 bases aligning to TRBD2. Written as DNA, the CDR3 is TGCGCCAGCAGCTTTAAGCGGGGGGATTCCTACGAGCAGTACTTC. Amino acid sequence: CASSFKRGDSYEQYF.